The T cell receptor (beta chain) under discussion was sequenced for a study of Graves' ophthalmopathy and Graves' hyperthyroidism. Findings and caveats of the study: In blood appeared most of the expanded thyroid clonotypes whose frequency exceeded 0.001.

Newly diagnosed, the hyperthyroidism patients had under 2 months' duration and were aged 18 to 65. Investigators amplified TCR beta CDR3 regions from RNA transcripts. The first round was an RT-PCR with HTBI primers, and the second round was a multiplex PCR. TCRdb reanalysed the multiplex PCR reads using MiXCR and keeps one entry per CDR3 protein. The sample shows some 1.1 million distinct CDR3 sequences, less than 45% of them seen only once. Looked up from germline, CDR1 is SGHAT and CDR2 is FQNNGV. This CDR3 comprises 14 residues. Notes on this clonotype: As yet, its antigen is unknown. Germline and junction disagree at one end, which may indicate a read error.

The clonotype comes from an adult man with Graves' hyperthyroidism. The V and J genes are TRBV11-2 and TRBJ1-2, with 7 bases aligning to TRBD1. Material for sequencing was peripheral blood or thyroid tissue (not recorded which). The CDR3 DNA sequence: TGTGCCAGCACCGAAGGGGGCCTCAACTATGGCCACACCTTC. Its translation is CASTEGGLNYGHTF.